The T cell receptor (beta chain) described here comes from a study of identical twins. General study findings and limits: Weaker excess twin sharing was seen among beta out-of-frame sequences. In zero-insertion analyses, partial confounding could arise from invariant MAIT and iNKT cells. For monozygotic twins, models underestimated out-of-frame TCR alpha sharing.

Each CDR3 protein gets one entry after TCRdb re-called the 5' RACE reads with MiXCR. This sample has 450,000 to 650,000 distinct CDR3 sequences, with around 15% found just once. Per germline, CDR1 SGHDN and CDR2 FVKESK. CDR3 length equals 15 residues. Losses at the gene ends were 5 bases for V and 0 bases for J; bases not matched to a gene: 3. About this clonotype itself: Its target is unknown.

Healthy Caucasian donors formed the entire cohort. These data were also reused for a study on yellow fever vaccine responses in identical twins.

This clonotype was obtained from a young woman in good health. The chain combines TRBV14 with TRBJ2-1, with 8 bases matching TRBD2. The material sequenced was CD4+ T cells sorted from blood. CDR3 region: CASSTSGPSYNEQFF. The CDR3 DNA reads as TGTGCCAGCAGCACTAGCGGTCCCTCCTACAATGAGCAGTTCTTC.